This entry is about one TCR beta chain. The antigen is unknown. Using immunoSEQ multiplex PCR, the repertoire was profiled, and TCRdb retains in-frame clones only, with some absent. This table holds 80,000 or so clones, roughly four fifths found once. This sample is part of a study of OX40 agonist ivuxolimab in advanced cancers. Trimming shortened V by 3 bases and J by 5 bases, and 5 bases separated the two germline ends. CDR3 length: 12 amino acids. Germline V gives CDR1 KGHSH, CDR2 LQKENI. Whole-study findings and limits: CD4+ T cells averaged fewer expanded clones than CD8+ T cells.

This sample comprised CD4+ or CD8+ T cells sorted from blood, obtained in a trial of the OX40 agonist ivuxolimab. The receptor was derived from an adult with an advanced solid tumor such as melanoma, head and neck, liver or kidney cancer. The chain recombines TRBV18 with TRBJ2-4, with TRBD2 as a possible D gene (5 bases). CDR3 in amino acids: CASSPEENIQYF. Here the CDR3 DNA reads TGTGCCAGCTCACCGGAGGAAAACATTCAGTACTTC.